The rows below give T cell receptor beta chains drawn from one sample of a study of vaccination and CD4 T cells after COVID-19. TCRdb re-called the PCR reads with MiXCR, one entry per CDR3 protein. The profile shows 5,000 to 6,500 distinct CDR3 sequences, approximately 30% of them singletons. These receptors are not linked to any known antigen. Material: CD4+ T cells from blood, cultured in vitro, obtained after SARS-CoV-2 vaccination. The origin of the receptors is a human donor who had recovered from COVID-19. Both conserved end residues are part of each CDR3. The D gene is left open where the match is weak. A row's size may be missing; if present it is once, few, many or a size class.

d_call: TRBD1; clone_size: -; j_call: TRBJ2-3; v_call: TRBV11-2; cdr3_nt: TGTGCCAGCAGCTTGGGACAGAGCACAGATACGCAGTATTTT; cdr3_aa: CASSLGQSTDTQYF
d_call: -; clone_size: -; j_call: TRBJ1-2; v_call: TRBV2; cdr3_nt: TGTGCCACCTCCGGGACCGATTATGGCTACACCTTC; cdr3_aa: CATSGTDYGYTF
d_call: TRBD2; clone_size: once; j_call: TRBJ2-1; v_call: TRBV19; cdr3_nt: TGTGCCAGTAGTGAGGGACTAGCGAGGGGGTACGAGCAGTTCTTC; cdr3_aa: CASSEGLARGYEQFF
d_call: TRBD1; clone_size: -; j_call: TRBJ2-3; v_call: TRBV19; cdr3_nt: TGTGCCAGTAGTGCAAGGGACAGGAACACAGATACGCAGTATTTT; cdr3_aa: CASSARDRNTDTQYF
d_call: -; clone_size: -; j_call: TRBJ2-1; v_call: TRBV11-3; cdr3_nt: TGTGCCAGCAGTGAGCTCGGGGCTAGCTCCTACAATGAGCAGTTCTTC; cdr3_aa: CASSELGASSYNEQFF
d_call: TRBD1; clone_size: -; j_call: TRBJ1-5; v_call: TRBV20-1; cdr3_nt: TGCAGTGCTAAGACAGGGGGTAGCAATCAGCCCCAGCATTTT; cdr3_aa: CSAKTGGSNQPQHF
d_call: -; clone_size: few; j_call: TRBJ2-1; v_call: TRBV28; cdr3_nt: TGTGCCAGCAGGGCTGACAGGAGCGCATACAATGAGCAGTTCTTC; cdr3_aa: CASRADRSAYNEQFF
d_call: -; clone_size: -; j_call: TRBJ1-2; v_call: TRBV12-3/TRBV12-4; cdr3_nt: TGTGCCAGCAGCCTTAGTTTGGGCACCAACTATGGCTACACCTTC; cdr3_aa: CASSLSLGTNYGYTF
d_call: TRBD1; clone_size: -; j_call: TRBJ1-3; v_call: TRBV7-9; cdr3_nt: TGTGCCAGCAGCCCGACAGGGACCTCTGGAAACACCATATATTTT; cdr3_aa: CASSPTGTSGNTIYF
d_call: -; clone_size: -; j_call: TRBJ2-3; v_call: TRBV18; cdr3_nt: TGTGCCAGCTCACCACCGGTTTTCTACGAAACTAGCACAGATACGCAGTATTTT; cdr3_aa: CASSPPVFYETSTDTQYF
d_call: TRBD2; clone_size: -; j_call: TRBJ2-2; v_call: TRBV20-1; cdr3_nt: TGCAGTGCTAGGAGGACTAGCGGCACCGGGGAGCTGTTTTTT; cdr3_aa: CSARRTSGTGELFF
d_call: -; clone_size: few; j_call: TRBJ2-1; v_call: TRBV7-6; cdr3_nt: TGTGCCAGCAGCTTAGCCGGGGCACCCCAAACCTCTAATGAGCAGTTCTTC; cdr3_aa: CASSLAGAPQTSNEQFF
d_call: TRBD2; clone_size: few; j_call: TRBJ2-3; v_call: TRBV20-1; cdr3_nt: TGCAGTGCTAGTGGGATGACTAGCGGGGGGCCGGGAACAGATACGCAGTATTTT; cdr3_aa: CSASGMTSGGPGTDTQYF
d_call: -; clone_size: -; j_call: TRBJ1-1; v_call: TRBV5-5; cdr3_nt: TGTGCCAGCAGCCCAAAGCCCCAATGGAACACTGAAGCTTTCTTT; cdr3_aa: CASSPKPQWNTEAFF
d_call: TRBD1; clone_size: hyperexpanded; j_call: TRBJ1-6; v_call: TRBV20-1; cdr3_nt: TGCAGTGCTAGACCTAACCGGGACAGGGACGGGTCACCCCTCCACTTT; cdr3_aa: CSARPNRDRDGSPLHF
d_call: TRBD1; clone_size: -; j_call: TRBJ1-2; v_call: TRBV30; cdr3_nt: TGTGCCTGTTATACAGGGGGCTCTGACTATGGCTACACCTTC; cdr3_aa: CACYTGGSDYGYTF
d_call: -; clone_size: few; j_call: TRBJ2-2; v_call: TRBV7-2; cdr3_nt: TGTGCCAGCAGCTTAAGGGGGGCGGGCGGGGAGCTGTTTTTT; cdr3_aa: CASSLRGAGGELFF
d_call: -; clone_size: -; j_call: TRBJ1-1; v_call: TRBV6-1; cdr3_nt: TGTGCCAGCCTCCTAGTGAACACTGAAGCTTTCTTT; cdr3_aa: CASLLVNTEAFF
d_call: -; clone_size: -; j_call: TRBJ1-2; v_call: TRBV7-9; cdr3_nt: TGTGCCAGCAGCCGGGGGTATGCGGGTCTCTATGGCTACACCTTC; cdr3_aa: CASSRGYAGLYGYTF
d_call: -; clone_size: -; j_call: TRBJ2-2; v_call: TRBV7-8; cdr3_nt: TGTGCCAGCAGGATTATGTCGAACACCGGGGAGCTGTTTTTT; cdr3_aa: CASRIMSNTGELFF
d_call: -; clone_size: -; j_call: TRBJ1-5; v_call: TRBV28; cdr3_nt: TGTGCCAGCAGTGGTGCCCCCCTCTTGGCGGATAGCAATCAGCCCCAGCATTTT; cdr3_aa: CASSGAPLLADSNQPQHF
d_call: -; clone_size: -; j_call: TRBJ1-1; v_call: TRBV2; cdr3_nt: TGTGCCAGCAATCCGGGGGGGCGGAACACTGAAGCTTTCTTT; cdr3_aa: CASNPGGRNTEAFF
d_call: TRBD2; clone_size: -; j_call: TRBJ2-7; v_call: TRBV20-1; cdr3_nt: TGCAGTGCTATCGTGGGGGGAAGCGGGAGGCTCTACGAGCAGTACTTC; cdr3_aa: CSAIVGGSGRLYEQYF
d_call: -; clone_size: -; j_call: TRBJ1-5; v_call: TRBV5-8; cdr3_nt: TGTGCCAGTCGTGGACATCACAATCAGCCCCAGCATTTT; cdr3_aa: CASRGHHNQPQHF
d_call: -; clone_size: -; j_call: TRBJ1-6; v_call: TRBV28; cdr3_nt: TGTGCCAGCAGCCTCTCTGGGGAGTTCTCACCCCTCCACTTT; cdr3_aa: CASSLSGEFSPLHF
d_call: -; clone_size: few; j_call: TRBJ1-3; v_call: TRBV27; cdr3_nt: TGTGCCAGCAGCTCCAGGGGAGTTGCTGGAAACACCATATATTTT; cdr3_aa: CASSSRGVAGNTIYF
d_call: -; clone_size: -; j_call: TRBJ2-5; v_call: TRBV27; cdr3_nt: TGTGCCAGCAGTGGAGGGGGCGCGGGGGAGACCCAGTACTTC; cdr3_aa: CASSGGGAGETQYF
d_call: TRBD2; clone_size: few; j_call: TRBJ2-3; v_call: TRBV27; cdr3_nt: TGTGCCAGCAGGGGACTAGCCCTTGAAAGCACAGATACGCAGTATTTT; cdr3_aa: CASRGLALESTDTQYF
d_call: TRBD1; clone_size: -; j_call: TRBJ2-7; v_call: TRBV28; cdr3_nt: TGTGCCAGCAGAGGACAGGGGGCTAACTCCTACGAGCAGTACTTC; cdr3_aa: CASRGQGANSYEQYF
d_call: TRBD1; clone_size: -; j_call: TRBJ1-5; v_call: TRBV27; cdr3_nt: TGTGCCAGCAGGGACAGGGAGAGAAGTCAGCCCCAGCATTTT; cdr3_aa: CASRDRERSQPQHF
d_call: TRBD1; clone_size: few; j_call: TRBJ1-2; v_call: TRBV19; cdr3_nt: TGTGCCAGTAGTAGTGGACAGGGGCGATATGGCTACACCTTC; cdr3_aa: CASSSGQGRYGYTF
d_call: -; clone_size: few; j_call: TRBJ2-1; v_call: TRBV20-1; cdr3_nt: TGCAGTGCCCTAGGGGGGGCGACGAATGAGCAGTTCTTC; cdr3_aa: CSALGGATNEQFF
d_call: TRBD2; clone_size: -; j_call: TRBJ2-7; v_call: TRBV5-4; cdr3_nt: TGTGCCAGCAGCTTGGTTCTAGCGGGAGGAGGCGAGCAGTACTTC; cdr3_aa: CASSLVLAGGGEQYF
d_call: -; clone_size: -; j_call: TRBJ1-1; v_call: TRBV7-2; cdr3_nt: TGTGCCAGCAGCACTGGGGCGGGATCCCCGGGACGCTCTTATTTGAACACTGAAGCTTTCTTT; cdr3_aa: CASSTGAGSPGRSYLNTEAFF
d_call: -; clone_size: once; j_call: TRBJ2-2; v_call: TRBV19; cdr3_nt: TGTGCCAGTAGTATACAGGCCATCACCGGGGAGCTGTTTTTT; cdr3_aa: CASSIQAITGELFF
d_call: -; clone_size: few; j_call: TRBJ1-6; v_call: TRBV7-2; cdr3_nt: TGTGCCAGCACCGCAGCGCAGGGAGTCTCACCCCTCCACTTT; cdr3_aa: CASTAAQGVSPLHF